This T cell receptor (beta chain) stems from a study of T cell changes during pregnancy in multiple sclerosis. Measured with immunoSEQ multiplex PCR; TCRdb has only the in-frame clones, and not every one. The sample has about 19,000 clones; roughly 88% are singletons. V dropped 4 bases and J dropped 5 bases, with 16 bases sitting between them. The CDR3 has 15 residues. Germline CDR1 is SGHNT and CDR2 is YYREEE (reference sequence). This sequence joins TRBV5-4 and TRBJ2-1; possibly TRBD2 for D (6 bases). The origin of this receptor is a female donor in good health, enrolled as a control in a pregnancy study. Specimen: CD8+ T cells from peripheral blood mononuclear cells, collected in the third trimester of pregnancy. The CDR3 sequence: CASSRRTSINNEQFF. The CDR3 DNA reads TGTGCCAGCAGCCGCAGAACTAGCATAAACAATGAGCAGTTCTTC.